This T cell receptor (beta chain) was profiled in a study of CD4 T cells in relation to SARS-CoV-2 and coronaviruses. Study as a whole: The HLA restriction of the shared crossreactive spike epitopes was mapped.

Uncultured naive and memory CD4+ T cells supplied DNA for deep TCR-beta sequencing. Assay used: immunoSEQ multiplex PCR; TCRdb lists only in-frame clones, some missing. Of 35,000 to 40,000 clones listed, around nine tenths are singletons. On this clone itself: The antigen is undetermined.

The study's findings and limits: Memory recall responses, not primary responses primed in culture, are what the assay detects. Crossreactivity was assessed only for spike protein, not other viral proteins.

The length of the CDR3 is 12 residues. Germline V gives CDR1 LNHDA, CDR2 SQIVND (reference sequence). The V and J ends lost 7 bases and 5 bases respectively, with 10 bases between them. The sample taken for sequencing was memory CD4+ T cells from PBMCs. The TCR was taken from an adult with COVID-19. The genes are TRBV19 and TRBJ2-3; no definite D call. CDR3 residues: CASKTDGDTQYF. The CDR3 DNA is TGTGCCAGTAAAACGGACGGAGATACGCAGTATTTT.